This is a list of T cell receptor beta chains from one sample in a study of CD8 T cells in Susac syndrome. TCRdb independently ran MiXCR on the immunoSEQ multiplex PCR reads; one entry per CDR3 protein. This table has approximately 75,000 distinct CDR3 sequences, approximately 95% appearing once. The sequenced sample consisted of CD8+ T cells from PBMCs. These receptors all come from a human donor in good health. Each CDR3 is given with its conserved first and last residue. Fields, in order: clone size, D gene, V gene, J gene, CDR3 DNA, CDR3 protein. The D gene is left open where the match is weak. Some rows have no size entry. The others give once, few or many, or a class for an expanded clone.

>.|.|TRBV4-1|TRBJ1-5
TGCGCCAGCAGCCAAGTGGGCAGGGAAAAGCATTTT
CASSQVGREKHF
>.|TRBD2|TRBV29-1|TRBJ2-3
TGCAGCGGTATCCGGGGGGGCGAGGGGGATACGCAGTATTTT
CSGIRGGEGDTQYF
>.|TRBD2|TRBV5-4|TRBJ2-3
TGTGCCAGCAGCTCACTAGCGGGGGGGCCGGAAGATACGCAGTATTTT
CASSSLAGGPEDTQYF
>.|TRBD1|TRBV7-9|TRBJ2-7
TGTGCCAGCAGCGCAACCTCGGGACAGGGGGACGAGCAGTACTTC
CASSATSGQGDEQYF
>once|.|TRBV12-3/TRBV12-4|TRBJ1-2
TGTGCCAGCAGGAAACAGGGCGGGGGGTATGGCTACACCTTC
CASRKQGGGYGYTF
>.|.|TRBV28|TRBJ1-5
TGTGCCAGCAGTTTATCTCCAGGGAGGGACAATCAGCCCCAGCATTTT
CASSLSPGRDNQPQHF
>.|.|TRBV19|TRBJ1-1
TGTGCCAGTAGTATGGGGACGGCGAACACTGAAGCTTTCTTT
CASSMGTANTEAFF
>.|TRBD1|TRBV29-1|TRBJ2-1
TGCAGCGTTGAGGGGACAGGGGGCGAGAATGAGCAGTTCTTC
CSVEGTGGENEQFF
>.|.|TRBV4-2|TRBJ2-1
TGTGCCAGCAGCCAAGACTCGGGCCCAGGTGAGCAGTTCTTC
CASSQDSGPGEQFF
>.|.|TRBV28|TRBJ1-1
TGTGCCAGCAGTTACGCGGGGACTGAAGCTTTCTTT
CASSYAGTEAFF
>.|.|TRBV13|TRBJ1-4
TGTGCCAGCACCGAAAGAGGAGGGGGGGAAAAACTGTTTTTT
CASTERGGGEKLFF
>.|TRBD1|TRBV4-1|TRBJ1-5
TGCGCCAGCAGCCCCGAGGGGGCGAGCAATCAGCCCCAGCATTTT
CASSPEGASNQPQHF
>.|.|TRBV28|TRBJ2-1
TGTGCCAGCAGTCTATGGGGGGCGGTTGATGAGCAGTTCTTC
CASSLWGAVDEQFF
>.|.|TRBV5-6|TRBJ2-7
TGTGCCAGCAGCAGAACCGGGACCCTCTACGAGCAGTACTTC
CASSRTGTLYEQYF
>.|.|TRBV7-9|TRBJ1-1
TGTGCCAGCAGCTTAGCTTTCGGTGAGAACACTGAAGCTTTCTTT
CASSLAFGENTEAFF
>.|TRBD2|TRBV5-1|TRBJ2-1
TGCGCCAGCAGCACAGTGACTAGCCAAGAGCAGTTCTTC
CASSTVTSQEQFF
>.|.|TRBV7-9|TRBJ2-1
TGTGCCAGCAGCTCGGACCTTTGGGGCAATGAGCAGTTCTTC
CASSSDLWGNEQFF
>.|TRBD2|TRBV6-5|TRBJ2-5
TGTGCCAGCAGTTCGGGGGGTCGCAGGGAAGAGACCCAGTACTTC
CASSSGGRREETQYF
>.|.|TRBV15|TRBJ2-5
TGTGCCACCAGCGGACGGAGGGGGGCAAGAGAGACCCAGTACTTC
CATSGRRGARETQYF
>once|TRBD1|TRBV5-1|TRBJ1-6
TGCGCCAGCAGCCTGGACAGGGGGCCAGCCAGGCCCCTCCACTTT
CASSLDRGPARPLHF
>.|TRBD1|TRBV27|TRBJ1-2
TGTGCCAGCAGTTTGCAGGGGGCGCCGACAAGAGGCTACACCTTC
CASSLQGAPTRGYTF
>.|TRBD1|TRBV4-1|TRBJ2-5
TGCGCCAGCAGCCAAGCGCTAGGACAGGGCCAAGAGACCCAGTACTTC
CASSQALGQGQETQYF
>.|.|TRBV19|TRBJ1-5
TGTGCCAGTAGTATAGGTTGGCGGGGCAATCAGCCCCAGCATTTT
CASSIGWRGNQPQHF
>.|TRBD2|TRBV7-8|TRBJ2-1
TGTGCCAGCAGCTTAAGCGGGATAATGAATGAGCAGTTCTTC
CASSLSGIMNEQFF
>.|.|TRBV14|TRBJ2-4
TGTGCCAGCAGCCACAGGTCGGGCATTCAGTACTTC
CASSHRSGIQYF
>.|TRBD2|TRBV19|TRBJ2-1
TGTGCCAGTAGTATAACTAGCGGGGTCTTGGGGCAGTTCTTC
CASSITSGVLGQFF
>.|.|TRBV2|TRBJ1-2
TGTGCCAGCCGAACACAGGGACTGAACTATGGCTACACCTTC
CASRTQGLNYGYTF
>.|TRBD1|TRBV30|TRBJ2-5
TGTGCCTGCTCCGGGACAGAGCAAGAGACCCAGTACTTC
CACSGTEQETQYF
>once|.|TRBV18|TRBJ2-5
TGTGCCAGCTCACCGGGACAACAATTTCCAGAGACCCAGTACTTC
CASSPGQQFPETQYF
>.|.|TRBV9|TRBJ1-2
TGTGCCAGCAGTGGGGACGGGTACTATGGCTACACCTTC
CASSGDGYYGYTF
>.|TRBD1|TRBV6-1|TRBJ1-1
TGTGCCAGCAGGCCCGGGACAGGGAATATGTTTTCTGAAGCTTTCTTT
CASRPGTGNMFSEAFF
>.|.|TRBV3-1|TRBJ1-2
TGTGCCAGCAGCCCTGGGGCAGGGGATTGGTCGGGCTACACCTTC
CASSPGAGDWSGYTF
>.|TRBD1|TRBV4-1|TRBJ2-7
TGCGCCAGCAGCCAAGATCCCCAGTTCGGGACAGGGAATCTGGGGGAGCAGTACTTC
CASSQDPQFGTGNLGEQYF
>.|TRBD2|TRBV7-9|TRBJ2-5
TGTGCCAGCAGCTCCTTAGCGGGGTACCAAGAGACCCAGTACTTC
CASSSLAGYQETQYF
>.|.|TRBV6-2/TRBV6-3|TRBJ2-1
TGTGCCAGCAGTTACCCCCTCCGCGACACGTCCTACAATGAGCAGTTCTTC
CASSYPLRDTSYNEQFF
>.|.|TRBV7-9|TRBJ1-1
TGTGCCAGCAGCAATGCTCAAGTCTCAGGGGCCGGGGCTGAAGCTTTCTTT
CASSNAQVSGAGAEAFF
>.|TRBD1|TRBV2|TRBJ2-1
TGTGCCACCTCCCACCCCGGGACAGCTCGTGGAGAGGAGCAGTTCTTC
CATSHPGTARGEEQFF
>.|TRBD1|TRBV19|TRBJ2-5
TGTGCCAGTAGTATGCACAGGGGATGGGAGACCCAGTACTTC
CASSMHRGWETQYF
>.|TRBD2|TRBV24-1|TRBJ2-1
TGTGCCACCAGTGACTCCGGGACTAGCGTGTACAATGAGCAGTTCTTC
CATSDSGTSVYNEQFF
>.|.|TRBV7-9|TRBJ2-1
TGTGCCAGCGGTTCACCGAATTCCCGGGGCAATGAGCAGTTCTTC
CASGSPNSRGNEQFF
>.|.|TRBV6-5|TRBJ1-1
TGTGCCAGCAGTTACGGGGGAAGGACTGAAGCTTTCTTT
CASSYGGRTEAFF
>.|TRBD1|TRBV6-5|TRBJ2-7
TGTGCCAGCAGTTACTTTAGGACAGGGGACTCCGAGCAGTACTTC
CASSYFRTGDSEQYF
>.|.|TRBV2|TRBJ2-5
TGTGCCAGCAGTGAAGCTGAAAGCCTGATCGATGAGACCCAGTACTTC
CASSEAESLIDETQYF
>.|TRBD1|TRBV7-9|TRBJ2-5
TGTGCCAGCAGCTCACCGGGACAGGCCCAAGAGACCCAGTACTTC
CASSSPGQAQETQYF
>once|TRBD1|TRBV3-1|TRBJ2-2
TGTGCCAGCAGCCAAGGAGGGACAGGGATTGGGGAGCTGTTTTTT
CASSQGGTGIGELFF
>.|.|TRBV4-1|TRBJ2-1
TGCGCCAGCAGCCAAACCAGGGATTATGAGCAGTTCTTC
CASSQTRDYEQFF
>.|.|TRBV10-2|TRBJ2-3
TGCGCCAGCACCCTGGGCACAGATACGCAGTATTTT
CASTLGTDTQYF
>.|.|TRBV20-1|TRBJ1-2
TGCAGTGCTAGAGATCTAAACTCCAACTATGGCTACACCTTC
CSARDLNSNYGYTF
>.|.|TRBV19|TRBJ2-1
TGTGCCAGTACAGGGGGGGACAATGAGCAGTTCTTC
CASTGGDNEQFF
>few|TRBD1|TRBV27|TRBJ1-6
TGTGCCAGCAGTTCCCGACAGGGTAGATGGTCACCCCTCCACTTT
CASSSRQGRWSPLHF
>once|TRBD1|TRBV7-6|TRBJ2-2
TGTGCCAGCAGACAGGGGGCGAGCACCGGGGAGCTGTTTTTT
CASRQGASTGELFF
>once|.|TRBV5-6|TRBJ2-1
TGTGCCAGCAGCTCCCTTAGACGCTCCTACAATGAGCAGTTCTTC
CASSSLRRSYNEQFF
>once|.|TRBV6-4|TRBJ2-6
TGTGCCAGCGGATCCTCTCAGGGGACTGGGGCCAACGTCCTGACTTTC
CASGSSQGTGANVLTF
>.|TRBD1|TRBV29-1|TRBJ2-1
TGCAGCGTTGAACTCTGGGACAGGGGGTTGATGGGTGAGCAGTTCTTC
CSVELWDRGLMGEQFF
>.|.|TRBV30|TRBJ2-7
TGTGCAGCCCTTGAGCAGTCCTACGAGCAGTACTTC
CAALEQSYEQYF
>.|TRBD1|TRBV29-1|TRBJ2-7
TGCAGCGTTGAAGATGGTGGGGGCAGGGGGCTGAGTGAGCAGTACTTC
CSVEDGGGRGLSEQYF
>.|TRBD1|TRBV13|TRBJ1-5
TGTGCCAGCAGCTCAGGGACAGGGGGGCTACAGCCCCAGCATTTT
CASSSGTGGLQPQHF
>.|.|TRBV4-1|TRBJ2-7
TGCGCCAGCAGCCAGGGGTTGGGGCTGGATCTTTCCTACGAGCAGTACTTC
CASSQGLGLDLSYEQYF
>.|.|TRBV28|TRBJ2-7
TGTGCCAGCAGAGCACTGGGGGCCCCCGAGCAGTACTTC
CASRALGAPEQYF
>once|.|TRBV4-3|TRBJ2-2
TGCGCCAGCAGCCAAGACGGTGGCAGAGGCGGGGAGCTGTTTTTT
CASSQDGGRGGELFF